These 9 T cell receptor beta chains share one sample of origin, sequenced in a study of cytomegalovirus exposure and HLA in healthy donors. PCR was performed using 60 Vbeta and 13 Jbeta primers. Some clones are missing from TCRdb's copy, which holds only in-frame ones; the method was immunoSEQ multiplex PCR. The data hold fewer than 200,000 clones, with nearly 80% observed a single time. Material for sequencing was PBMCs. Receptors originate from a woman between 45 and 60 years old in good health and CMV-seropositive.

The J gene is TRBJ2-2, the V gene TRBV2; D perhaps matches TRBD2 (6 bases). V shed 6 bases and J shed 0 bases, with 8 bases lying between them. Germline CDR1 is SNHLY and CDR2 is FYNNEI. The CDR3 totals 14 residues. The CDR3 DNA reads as TGTGCCAGCAGGTGGGAGGCGAACACCGGGGAGCTGTTTTTT. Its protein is CASRWEANTGELFF.

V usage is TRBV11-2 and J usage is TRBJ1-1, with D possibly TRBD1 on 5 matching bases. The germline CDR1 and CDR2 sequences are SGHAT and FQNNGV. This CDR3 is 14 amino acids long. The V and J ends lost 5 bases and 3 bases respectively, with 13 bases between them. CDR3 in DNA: TGTGCCAGCAGCCCCGCGGGGGGGGACACTGAAGCTTTCTTT. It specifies CASSPAGGDTEAFF.

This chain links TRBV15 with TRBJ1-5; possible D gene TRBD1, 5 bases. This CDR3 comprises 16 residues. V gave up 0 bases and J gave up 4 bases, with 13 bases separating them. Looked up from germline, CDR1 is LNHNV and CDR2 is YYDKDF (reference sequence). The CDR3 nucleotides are TGTGCCACCAGCAGAGATTCCAGCCCAGGGAATCAGCCCCAGCATTTT. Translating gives CATSRDSSPGNQPQHF.

CDR3 coding DNA: TGTGCCAGCAGCTCGAATCGAGCCCAGGTGCGCGTTTATAATTCACCCCTCCACTTT. Translation gives CASSSNRAQVRVYNSPLHF. The chain joins TRBV7-2 to TRBJ1-6; D gene unclear. This CDR3 is built from 19 residues. Per the germline V gene, CDR1 is SGHTA and CDR2 is FQGNSA. V was cut by 4 bases and J by 4 bases, with 23 bases left in between.

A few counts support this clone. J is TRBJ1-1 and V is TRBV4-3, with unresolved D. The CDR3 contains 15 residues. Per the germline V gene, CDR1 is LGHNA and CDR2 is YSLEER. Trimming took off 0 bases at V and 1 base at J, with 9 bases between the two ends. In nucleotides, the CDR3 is TGCGCCAGCAGCCAAGATGCCCAGGCGAACACTGAAGCTTTCTTT. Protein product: CASSQDAQANTEAFF.

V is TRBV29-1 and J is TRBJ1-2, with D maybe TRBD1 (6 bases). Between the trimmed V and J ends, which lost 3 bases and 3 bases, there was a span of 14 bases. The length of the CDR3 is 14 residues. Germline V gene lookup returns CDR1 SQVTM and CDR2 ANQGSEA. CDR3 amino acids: CSVDAQGLDYGYTF. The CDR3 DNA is TGCAGCGTTGACGCTCAGGGGTTGGACTATGGCTACACCTTC.

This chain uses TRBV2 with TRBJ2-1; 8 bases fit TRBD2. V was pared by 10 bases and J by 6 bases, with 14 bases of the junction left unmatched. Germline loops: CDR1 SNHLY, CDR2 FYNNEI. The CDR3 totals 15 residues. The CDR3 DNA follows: TGTGCCACCATTGGGCGAGCGGGAGTAGGCAATGAGCAGTTCTTC. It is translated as CATIGRAGVGNEQFF.

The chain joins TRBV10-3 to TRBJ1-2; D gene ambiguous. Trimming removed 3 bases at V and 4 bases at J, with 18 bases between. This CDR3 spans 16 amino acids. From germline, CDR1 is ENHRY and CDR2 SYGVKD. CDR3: CAISDPSFGGTYGYTF. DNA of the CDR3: TGTGCCATCAGTGACCCCAGTTTTGGCGGTACCTATGGCTACACCTTC.

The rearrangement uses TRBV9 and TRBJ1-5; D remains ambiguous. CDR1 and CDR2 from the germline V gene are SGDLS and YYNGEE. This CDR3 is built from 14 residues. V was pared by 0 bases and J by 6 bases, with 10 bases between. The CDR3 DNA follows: TGTGCCAGCAGCGTAGACGGGGTTAGTCAGCCCCAGCATTTT. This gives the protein CASSVDGVSQPQHF.